The 22 T cell receptor beta chains presented below share a single source sample, sequenced in a study of T cells after yellow fever vaccination. TCRdb used MiXCR to reprocess the 5' RACE reads, holding one entry per CDR3 protein. The sample contains around 27,000 distinct CDR3 sequences, 4.4% of which appear only once. Sequencing used CD8+ T cells sorted from PBMCs, obtained 5 days after the yellow fever booster vaccination. The receptors come from a man under 40 who received the YFV17D yellow fever vaccine.

In the case of this clonotype: Since a much larger clone is just one base distant, this may be a read error. This chain connects TRBV6-1 to TRBJ2-7, with D possibly being TRBD1 (6 bases). Germline CDR1 and CDR2: MNHNS and SASEGT. Trimming shortened V by 9 bases and J by 3 bases, and 15 bases separated the two germline ends. The CDR3 sequence is 13 residues long. The CDR3 region is CARRPGHLYEQYF. The CDR3 region has the DNA TGTGCCAGAAGACCGGGACACCTCTACGAGCAGTACTTC.

This clonotype was counted many times. V is TRBV6-5 and J is TRBJ1-1, with D unclear. There are 14 residues in the CDR3. Trimming cost V 5 bases and J 0 bases, with 10 bases left between them. The germline CDR1 and CDR2 sequences are MNHEY and SVGAGI. This CDR3 is CASSLGSMNTEAFF. The CDR3 nucleotides read TGTGCCAGCAGTCTGGGATCCATGAACACTGAAGCTTTCTTT.

This clonotype was observed at least ten times. The chain uses TRBV5-5 and TRBJ1-2; 12 nucleotides line up with TRBD1. Germline CDR1 and CDR2: SGHKS and YYEKEE (reference sequence). The V and J ends lost 4 bases and 7 bases, in that order; junction bases with no gene match: 11. The CDR3 sequence is 16 residues long. This chain's CDR3 is CASSLGDRGRMGGYTF. The CDR3 nucleotides read TGTGCCAGCAGCCTCGGGGACAGGGGGCGAATGGGTGGCTACACCTTC.

This clonotype was counted ten times or more. The gene calls are TRBV19 and TRBJ1-1, with TRBD1 as a possible D gene (5 bases). V lost 3 bases, J lost 0 bases, and 11 bases lay in between. The germline V gene has CDR1 LNHDA and CDR2 SQIVND (reference sequence). The CDR3 loop spans 15 amino acids. CDR3 nucleotides: TGTGCCAGTAGTATGAATCGACAGTTGAACACTGAAGCTTTCTTT. This codes for CASSMNRQLNTEAFF.

The chain employs TRBV20-1 and TRBJ1-5; 10 positions match TRBD1. The CDR3 sequence is 17 residues long. CDR1 is DFQATT, CDR2 SNEGSKA, per germline (reference sequence). V dropped 5 bases and J dropped 2; count of bases not matched to a gene: 12. In DNA, the CDR3 is TGCAGTGCTGAGCTGGGACAGGGGTATTATGGCAATCAGCCCCAGCATTTT. This encodes CSAELGQGYYGNQPQHF.

In this sample, this clonotype turned up many times. The V call is TRBV4-3, the J call TRBJ2-5; no definite D call. The CDR3 covers 13 residues. The V and J ends lost 1 base and 5 bases respectively, with 8 bases between them. Per the germline V gene, CDR1 is LGHNA and CDR2 is YSLEER. The CDR3 nucleotides are TGCGCCAGCAGCCAAGCTGGGTCCGAGACCCAGTACTTC. Translation: CASSQAGSETQYF.

This clonotype was seen repeatedly, ten times or more. This chain uses TRBV21-1 with TRBJ2-2. TRBV21-1 is classified as a pseudogene. The CDR3 consists of 21 residues. CDR3 residues: CASSKVRERAPTGINTGELFF. CDR3 bases: TGTGCCAGCAGCAAAGTAAGAGAGAGAGCACCCACCGGTATTAACACCGGGGAGCTGTTTTTT.

This clonotype showed up many times. The rearrangement joins TRBV6-2 or TRBV6-3 to TRBJ2-1; unclear D gene. Germline-derived CDR1 and CDR2 are MNHEY and SVGEGT. CDR3 length equals 10 residues. The ends were cut back, 5 bases at V and 8 bases at J, with 4 bases in the middle. In DNA form, the CDR3 reads TGTGCCAGCAGTGATGATGAGCAGTTCTTC. This gives the protein CASSDDEQFF.

This clonotype was recorded many times. The gene calls are TRBV11-3 and TRBJ2-2; no firm D call. This CDR3 spans 13 amino acids. CDR1 is SGHNT and CDR2 is YENEEA in the germline V gene. V dropped 6 bases and J dropped 1 base, with 6 bases sitting between them. For the CDR3, the DNA is TGTGCCAGCAGTCCAAAGAACACCGGGGAGCTGTTTTTT. Translation gives CASSPKNTGELFF.

This clonotype was detected many times. The V and J genes are TRBV6-2 or TRBV6-3 and TRBJ2-1; 10 nucleotides line up with TRBD2. The CDR3 length is 16 residues. The trim removed 2 bases at V and 6 bases at J, leaving 7 bases unmatched. Germline values: CDR1 MNHEY, CDR2 SVGEGT. The CDR3 region has the DNA TGTGCCAGCAGTTACGGACCTAGCGGGAGTCCCAATGAGCAGTTCTTC. It encodes CASSYGPSGSPNEQFF.

This clonotype has at least ten counts. The J gene is TRBJ2-7, the V gene TRBV18; TRBD2 agrees at 9 bases. Per the germline V gene, CDR1 is KGHSH and CDR2 is LQKENI. The CDR3 consists of 14 residues. V dropped 4 bases and J dropped 5; count of bases not matched to a gene: 6. The CDR3 DNA reads TGTGCCAGCTCACAAGCGGGACTAGCCCACGAGCAGTACTTC. It specifies CASSQAGLAHEQYF. The whole variable domain, filled in from reference TRBV18 and TRBJ2-7, reads NAGVMQNPRHLVRRRGQEARLRCSPMKGHSHVYWYRQLPEEGLKFMVYLQKENIIDESGMPKERFSAEFPKEGPSILRIQQVVRGDSAAYFCASSQAGLAHEQYFGPGTRLTVT.

This clonotype has at least ten counts. The chain employs TRBV5-1 and TRBJ2-5; 13 positions agree with TRBD2. The CDR3 is 17 residues long. The ends lost 4 bases at V and 0 bases at J; junction bases unmatched: 6. From germline, CDR1 is SGHRS and CDR2 YFSETQ. The CDR3 is CASSTGLAGKHQETQYF. The CDR3 DNA reads TGCGCCAGCAGCACGGGACTAGCGGGAAAGCACCAAGAGACCCAGTACTTC.

This clonotype was found many times. This sequence joins TRBV2 and TRBJ2-1; D perhaps matches TRBD1 (5 bases). V was clipped by 3 bases and J by 7 bases, with 10 bases between them. This CDR3 region has 13 residues. Germline V CDR1 and CDR2: SNHLY, FYNNEI. CDR3 sequence: CASSDQGGNEQFF. As DNA, the CDR3 is TGTGCCAGCAGTGATCAGGGTGGGAATGAGCAGTTCTTC.

This clonotype was counted many times. The chain employs TRBV6-5 and TRBJ2-7; 11 bases map to TRBD2. V was pared by 4 bases and J by 2 bases, with 10 bases of the junction left unmatched. The CDR3 spans 17 residues. Germline CDR1 MNHEY, CDR2 SVGAGI. Here the CDR3 DNA reads TGTGCCAGCAGTTCGCATGGGACTAGCGGCCGTCCCTACGAGCAGTACTTC. This codes for CASSSHGTSGRPYEQYF.

This clonotype came up many times. J is TRBJ2-5 and V is TRBV7-8, with D unclear. The V end lost 1 base, the J end lost 1 base, and 4 bases lay between the germline ends. The CDR3 runs 13 residues. Germline CDR1 and CDR2: SGHVS and FQNEAQ. The CDR3 nucleotides are TGTGCCAGCAGCTTAGGGATCCAAGAGACCCAGTACTTC. Its protein product is CASSLGIQETQYF.

This clonotype was found many times. The chain employs TRBV21-1 and TRBJ2-3; no check of the table's D call, TRBD1, against the DNA was made. TRBV21-1 is termed a pseudogene. This CDR3 contains 13 residues. CDR3 in amino acids: CASSTDTTDTQYF. The CDR3 DNA reads TGTGCCAGCAGCACGGACACGACAGATACGCAGTATTTT.

This clonotype came up many times. The chain couples TRBV19 to TRBJ2-6; the D is unclear. Deletions cut 0 bases from V and 0 bases from J, with 6 bases between. In germline, CDR1 is LNHDA, CDR2 SQIVND (reference sequence). This CDR3 contains 16 residues. The CDR3 loop is CASSIDSGSGANVLTF. The CDR3 coding sequence is TGTGCCAGTAGTATAGATTCGGGCTCTGGGGCCAACGTCCTGACTTTC.

This clonotype was seen ten or more times. V is TRBV3-1 and J is TRBJ2-1; 12 positions agree with TRBD1. V dropped 0 bases and J dropped 6; count of bases not matched to a gene: 3. Per germline, CDR1 LGHDT and CDR2 YNNKEL (reference sequence). The CDR3 consists of 16 residues. The CDR3 nucleotides read TGTGCCAGCAGCCAAGACGGGACAGGGGGCTTCAATGAGCAGTTCTTC. As protein: CASSQDGTGGFNEQFF.

In its sample, this clonotype was seen many times. The gene calls are TRBV5-1 and TRBJ2-3; D gene uncertain. The CDR3 loop spans 16 amino acids. V was cut by 5 bases and J by 0 bases, with 16 bases left in between. The V gene's germline CDR1 is SGHRS and CDR2 YFSETQ. CDR3 protein: CASSHTATPSTDTQYF. CDR3 DNA: TGCGCCAGCAGTCATACAGCTACTCCTAGCACAGATACGCAGTATTTT.

This clonotype was seen ten or more times. For the CDR3, the DNA is TGTGCCAGCAGCCAAGTTCTAGCACGGTTCGACGAGCAGTACTTC. Protein product: CASSQVLARFDEQYF. The chain links TRBV3-1 to TRBJ2-7; D might be TRBD2 (5 bases). Germline V gene data show CDR1 as LGHDT and CDR2 as YNNKEL (reference sequence). The CDR3 covers 15 residues. Trimming removed 1 base at V and 5 bases at J, with 15 bases between.

This clonotype was picked up many times. V gene TRBV12-3 or TRBV12-4 combines with J gene TRBJ2-7, with 13 bases fitting TRBD2. Trimming cost V 5 bases and J 7 bases; bases outside gene matches: 5. This CDR3 region has 14 residues. In DNA form, the CDR3 reads TGTGCCAGCAGTCAAGGACTAGCGGGAGTGGAGCAGTACTTC. This translates into CASSQGLAGVEQYF.

This clonotype was picked up many times. The V gene is TRBV19, the J gene TRBJ2-2, with a weak D call TRBD2 (5 bases). V was pared by 5 bases and J by 1 base, with 11 bases between. Germline-derived CDR1 and CDR2 are LNHDA and SQIVND (reference sequence). The CDR3 has 15 amino acids. CDR3 in DNA: TGTGCCAGTAGTTGGGCTAGCCTGAACACCGGGGAGCTGTTTTTT. It is translated as CASSWASLNTGELFF. The variable domain in full, completed from reference TRBV19 and TRBJ2-2, reads DGGITQSPKYLFRKEGQNVTLSCEQNLNHDAMYWYRQDPGQGLRLIYYSQIVNDFQKGDIAEGYSVSREKKESFPLTVTSAQKNPTAFYLCASSWASLNTGELFFGEGSRLTVL.